This passage covers 14 T cell receptor beta chains from one sample sequenced in a study of identical twins. Via MiXCR, TCRdb re-called the 5' RACE reads, giving one row per CDR3 protein. The profile covers 300,000 or so distinct CDR3 sequences, with more than 8% appearing a single time and approximately 6.6% taken by the ten largest. The same data also contributed to another study, on yellow fever vaccine responses in identical twins.

What was sequenced was CD8+ T cells sorted from blood. All receptors come from a woman aged 18-29 years in good health.

This clonotype was seen at least ten times. This rearrangement joins TRBV24-1 to TRBJ2-2; D not resolved. Germline-derived CDR1 and CDR2 are KGHDR and SFDVKD. Trimming pared 0 bases from V and 5 bases from J, leaving 15 bases between. This CDR3 is 17 amino acids long. In DNA, the CDR3 is TGTGCCACCAGTGATTTGGATTGGGCTGGTGGGACCGGGGAGCTGTTTTTT. Amino acids: CATSDLDWAGGTGELFF.

This clonotype appeared many times. The chain employs TRBV4-2 and TRBJ2-5, with 8 bases identical to TRBD1. Trimming took 1 base from V and 0 from J; bases not matched to a gene: 7. The CDR3 spans 17 residues. Germline assignment: CDR1 LGHNA and CDR2 YNFKEQ. The CDR3 loop reads CASSQGPRTGYQETQYF. The CDR3 DNA follows: TGTGCCAGCAGCCAAGGCCCCCGGACAGGGTACCAAGAGACCCAGTACTTC.

This clonotype showed up just a few times. The chain recombines TRBV28 with TRBJ2-2; the D is unclear. V was trimmed by 5 bases and J by 0 bases, leaving 10 bases between them. The CDR3 is 15 residues long. CDR1 MDHEN and CDR2 SYDVKM come from the germline V gene. CDR3 sequence (DNA): TGTGCCAGCAGTCCTGACACGTCGAACACCGGGGAGCTGTTTTTT. As protein: CASSPDTSNTGELFF. The whole variable domain, filled in from reference TRBV28 and TRBJ2-2, reads DVKVTQSSRYLVKRTGEKVFLECVQDMDHENMFWYRQDPGLGLRLIYFSYDVKMKEKGDIPEGYSVSREKKERFSLILESASTNQTSMYLCASSPDTSNTGELFFGEGSRLTVL.

This sequence joins TRBV4-3 and TRBJ2-1, with D tentatively TRBD1 (6 bases). CDR3 length: 16 residues. The germline V gene encodes CDR1 LGHNA and CDR2 YSLEER. V gave up 3 bases and J gave up 2 bases, with 14 bases separating them. CDR3 loop: CASSQGTGSPYNEQFF. CDR3 sequence (DNA): TGCGCCAGCAGCCAGGGCACAGGGTCCCCCTACAATGAGCAGTTCTTC.

This clonotype was found many times. J is TRBJ2-1 and V is TRBV24-1, with 9 nucleotides matching TRBD2. Germline trimming cut 7 bases from V and 4 bases from J; bases unmatched to any gene: 7. The CDR3 is 15 amino acids. From germline, CDR1 is KGHDR and CDR2 SFDVKD. This CDR3 reads CATSPGLAPYNEQFF. DNA for the CDR3: TGTGCCACCAGCCCGGGACTAGCCCCTTACAATGAGCAGTTCTTC.

The V and J genes are TRBV6-1 and TRBJ1-2; 8 bases line up with TRBD1. Germline CDR1 is MNHNS and CDR2 is SASEGT. V lost 8 bases, J lost 7 bases, and 12 bases stayed unmatched. This CDR3 is 14 amino acids long. CDR3 region: CASSVQGAGGGYTF. The DNA for the CDR3 is TGTGCCAGCTCGGTCCAGGGGGCGGGTGGTGGCTACACCTTC.

This clonotype has a handful of counts. The V and J genes are TRBV27 and TRBJ2-7, with 11 bases fitting TRBD1. CDR1 is MNHEY, CDR2 SMNVEV, per germline (reference sequence). This CDR3 has 15 amino acids. J lost 1 base, V lost 5 bases, and 4 bases had no gene match. The CDR3 bases are TGTGCCAGCAGTGTGGGGACAGGGGGGTCCTACGAGCAGTACTTC. It codes for CASSVGTGGSYEQYF.

Only a few counts were recorded for this clonotype. The chain links TRBV6-5 to TRBJ1-5; D is uncertain. V gave up 1 base and J gave up 6 bases, with 10 bases separating them. This CDR3 contains 14 residues. Looked up from germline, CDR1 is MNHEY and CDR2 is SVGAGI. The CDR3 is CASSYFVTSQPQHF. The CDR3 DNA is TGTGCCAGCAGTTACTTTGTGACAAGTCAGCCCCAGCATTTT.

This clonotype has a count of ten or more. This chain joins TRBV11-1 and TRBJ2-3; D not resolved. Between the trimmed V and J ends, which lost 6 bases and 0 bases, there was a span of 28 bases. CDR1 and CDR2 from the germline V gene are SGHAT and FQDESV (reference sequence). The CDR3 has 20 residues. Here the CDR3 DNA reads TGTGCCAGCAGGGAAAGACATCATGTTCTCGATGAGTCAAGCACAGATACGCAGTATTTT. Protein: CASRERHHVLDESSTDTQYF.

This clonotype was seen many times. The chain employs TRBV12-3 or TRBV12-4 and TRBJ2-1; 14 bases map to TRBD2. Losses at the gene ends were 5 bases for V and 5 bases for J; bases not matched to a gene: 5. This CDR3 is 16 amino acids long. The CDR3: CASSLGLAGGNNEQFF. Here the CDR3 DNA reads TGTGCCAGCAGTCTCGGACTAGCGGGAGGTAACAATGAGCAGTTCTTC.

The V gene is TRBV6-2 or TRBV6-3, the J gene TRBJ2-1; 7 bases align to TRBD2. The germline gives CDR1 MNHEY, CDR2 SVGEGT. CDR3 size: 13 residues. V lost 5 bases and J lost 7; bases outside the gene matches: 5. Here the CDR3 DNA reads TGTGCCAGCAGTACCGCCGGGGGGAATGAGCAGTTCTTC. This gives the protein CASSTAGGNEQFF.

A few counts support this clonotype. V is TRBV4-3 and J is TRBJ2-1; D is perhaps TRBD2 (6 bases). Per the germline V gene, CDR1 is LGHNA and CDR2 is YSLEER. V shed 0 bases and J shed 0 bases, with 9 bases lying between them. The CDR3 has 16 amino acids. The CDR3 region has the DNA TGCGCCAGCAGCCAAGAAGCGGGTAGCTCCTACAATGAGCAGTTCTTC. Protein sequence: CASSQEAGSSYNEQFF.

This clonotype was recorded many times. V gene TRBV6-2 or TRBV6-3 combines with J gene TRBJ2-1, with 13 bases matching TRBD2. J gave up 9 bases and V 2 bases, and 7 bases lay outside the gene matches. Germline values: CDR1 MNHEY, CDR2 SVGEGT. The CDR3 extends over 16 amino acids. CDR3 DNA sequence: TGTGCCAGCAGTTACACACTAGCGGGAGGGCCTGGTGAGCAGTTCTTC. Amino acid sequence: CASSYTLAGGPGEQFF.

This clonotype came up many times. The chain uses TRBV29-1 and TRBJ2-7, with D maybe TRBD1 (5 bases). This CDR3 is 14 amino acids long. The V and J ends lost 4 bases and 7 bases respectively, with 20 bases between them. Germline V CDR1 and CDR2: SQVTM, ANQGSEA. In DNA form, the CDR3 reads TGCAGCGTTGTGCTGGACGGGTTTGCAGGGGAGCAGTACTTC. Translated: CSVVLDGFAGEQYF.